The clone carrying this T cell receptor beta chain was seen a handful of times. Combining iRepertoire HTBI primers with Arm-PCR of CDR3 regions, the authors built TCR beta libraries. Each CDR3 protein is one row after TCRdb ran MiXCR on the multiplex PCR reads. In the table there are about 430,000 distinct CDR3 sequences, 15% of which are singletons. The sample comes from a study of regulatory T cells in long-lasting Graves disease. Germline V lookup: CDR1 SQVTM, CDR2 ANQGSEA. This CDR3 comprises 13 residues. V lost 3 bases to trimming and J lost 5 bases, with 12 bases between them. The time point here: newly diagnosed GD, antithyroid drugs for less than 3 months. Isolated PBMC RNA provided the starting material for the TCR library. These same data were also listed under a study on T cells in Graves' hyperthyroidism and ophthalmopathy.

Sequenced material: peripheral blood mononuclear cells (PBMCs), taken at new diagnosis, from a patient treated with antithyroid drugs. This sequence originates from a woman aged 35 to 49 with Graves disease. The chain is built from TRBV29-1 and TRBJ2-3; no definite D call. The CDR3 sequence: CSVDWSTGDTQYF. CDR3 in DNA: TGCAGCGTTGATTGGTCGACTGGAGATACGCAGTATTTT.